The rows below give T cell receptor beta chains drawn from one sample of a study of OX40 agonist ivuxolimab in advanced cancers. Method: immunoSEQ multiplex PCR; TCRdb's copy keeps in-frame clones and lacks some. Here the sample spans about 80,000 clones, approximately 85% being singletons. This material consisted of CD4+ or CD8+ T cells sorted from blood, taken in a trial of the OX40 agonist ivuxolimab. The receptors shown here come from an adult with an advanced solid tumor such as melanoma, head and neck, liver or kidney cancer. The CDR3 runs from the conserved cysteine through the conserved F or W. Each record gives: J gene, D gene, clone size, V gene, CDR3 DNA, CDR3 protein. The D gene is left open where the match is weak. The size field is filled for only some rows; it gives once, few, many or a size class.

>TRBJ1-6|.|.|TRBV27
TGTGCCAGCAGTTTAATAGGAAATAATTCACCCCTCCACTTT
CASSLIGNNSPLHF
>TRBJ2-7|.|once|TRBV6-5
TGTGCCAGCAGTTCCCCGGGACGCTCGGGAGAGCAGTACTTC
CASSSPGRSGEQYF
>TRBJ2-3|TRBD2|.|TRBV2
TGTGCCACCCGGTTGGGCGGGAGCTTGGCAGATACGCAGTATTTT
CATRLGGSLADTQYF
>TRBJ2-1|TRBD2|.|TRBV9
TGTGCCAACCAAGCGGGGGTTCTTAATGAGCAGTTCTTC
CANQAGVLNEQFF
>TRBJ1-1|.|.|TRBV7-2
TGTGCCAGCAGCTTGAGGAGGGCCGGGGGGGCTTTCTTT
CASSLRRAGGAFF
>TRBJ2-3|TRBD2|.|TRBV5-1
TGCGCCAGCAGCTCGATGACTAGCAGCACAGATACGCAGTATTTT
CASSSMTSSTDTQYF
>TRBJ1-1|.|.|TRBV15
TGTGCCACCAGCACCCAGTATTTGAACACTGAAGCTTTCTTT
CATSTQYLNTEAFF
>TRBJ1-5|.|few|TRBV2
TGTGCCAGCCGAAAAGACATCCCCAATCAGCCCCAGCATTTT
CASRKDIPNQPQHF
>TRBJ2-7|.|once|TRBV7-3
TGTGCCAGCAGCCCGACTGGCTACGAGCAGTACTTC
CASSPTGYEQYF
>TRBJ2-5|TRBD1|.|TRBV5-4
TGTGCCAGCAGCTCCTATCAACAGGGGGAGGAGACCCAGTACTTC
CASSSYQQGEETQYF
>TRBJ1-6|.|.|TRBV7-3
TGTGCCAGCAGCTTATGGAGAAATTCACCCCTCCACTTT
CASSLWRNSPLHF
>TRBJ2-7|TRBD1|.|TRBV29-1
TGCAGCGCCGGGACAGGGGGCGACTACGAGCAGTACTTC
CSAGTGGDYEQYF
>TRBJ2-7|.|.|TRBV28
TGTGCCAGCAGTTCCACCCTTCGCAGGGTGGACGAGCAGTACTTC
CASSSTLRRVDEQYF
>TRBJ1-2|.|.|TRBV2
TGTGCCAGCAGTGATCGCGGGGACTATGGCTACACCTTC
CASSDRGDYGYTF
>TRBJ2-5|TRBD1|.|TRBV27
TGTGCCAGCAGTTGGGGACAGGGCAAAGAGACCCAGTACTTC
CASSWGQGKETQYF
>TRBJ2-2|.|.|TRBV18
TGTGCCAGCTCACCACGCACCGGGGAGCTGTTTTTT
CASSPRTGELFF
>TRBJ2-3|.|.|TRBV2
TGTGCCAGCAGGTCCTGGAGTCTAGAGACAGATACGCAGTATTTT
CASRSWSLETDTQYF
>TRBJ2-3|.|.|TRBV5-4
TGTGCCAGCAGCTTTAAAACTAGCCTAGATACGCAGTATTTT
CASSFKTSLDTQYF
>TRBJ1-3|.|.|TRBV18
TGTGCCAGCTCACCCTACCAGGCAGGCGTTGGTGCTGGAAACACCATATATTTT
CASSPYQAGVGAGNTIYF
>TRBJ2-1|TRBD2|.|TRBV7-3
TGTGCCAGCAGCTTAAACCGGGGCGGGAGCATCAATGAGCAGTTCTTC
CASSLNRGGSINEQFF
>TRBJ2-5|.|.|TRBV9
TGTGCCAGCAGCGTCACAGGGAAACCAGAAGAGACCCAGTACTTC
CASSVTGKPEETQYF
>TRBJ2-2|.|.|TRBV18
TGTGCCAGCTCACCAGGACAGACGAACACCGGGGAGCTGTTTTTT
CASSPGQTNTGELFF
>TRBJ1-1|.|.|TRBV11-2
TGTGCCAGCAGCTTAAAGATGACAGGAGCTTTCTTT
CASSLKMTGAFF
>TRBJ2-7|.|few|TRBV5-6
TGTGCCAGCAGCTTGGGACGGAGGTACTACGAGCAGTACTTC
CASSLGRRYYEQYF
>TRBJ1-5|.|.|TRBV15
TGTGCCACCAGCAGAGAGATGGGGTCCCAGCATTTT
CATSREMGSQHF
>TRBJ2-3|.|.|TRBV19
TGTGCCAGTAGTATAGGGAGAGACAGGTTTTGGGGACCACAAGCAGATACGCAGTATTTT
CASSIGRDRFWGPQADTQYF
>TRBJ2-7|TRBD2|.|TRBV7-3
TGTGCCAGCAGCCCACTAGCGTTAAGCTCCTACGAGCAGTACTTC
CASSPLALSSYEQYF
>TRBJ1-2|.|.|TRBV4-1
TGCGCCAGCAGCGAAGTGGCCACAGGAACCGGTCCTAACTATGGCTACACCTTC
CASSEVATGTGPNYGYTF
>TRBJ2-7|.|.|TRBV10-3
TGTGCCATCAGTGAAAGTTTCCAGGGGCTCGCCTCCGAGCAGTACTTC
CAISESFQGLASEQYF
>TRBJ2-3|.|.|TRBV2
TGTGCCAGCTCGACTCAGGTAGGAGATACGCAGTATTTT
CASSTQVGDTQYF
>TRBJ2-5|.|.|TRBV7-2
TGTGCCAGCAGCTTAGTTTGGGGGGCGGTGGAGACCCAGTACTTC
CASSLVWGAVETQYF
>TRBJ2-7|.|.|TRBV28
TGTGCCAGCAGTCAGATGAGCAGCTACGAGCAGTACTTC
CASSQMSSYEQYF
>TRBJ1-3|.|.|TRBV28
TGTGCCAGCAGCTCGTGGGCTGGAAACACCATATATTTT
CASSSWAGNTIYF
>TRBJ1-2|.|once|TRBV7-2
TGTGCCAGCAGCTTAGTCCAGGGCTGGGACTATGGCTACACCTTC
CASSLVQGWDYGYTF
>TRBJ2-5|.|.|TRBV5-1
TGCGCCAGCAGCGCGAAAGGGGAGACCCAGTACTTC
CASSAKGETQYF
>TRBJ2-2|.|once|TRBV2
TGTGCCAGCAGTGATTTCAGTATTCTAATCACCGGGGAGCTGTTTTTT
CASSDFSILITGELFF
>TRBJ2-1|TRBD2|few|TRBV6-6
TGTGCCAGCGCCGATTGGGGCGGGGGGAATGAGCAGTTCTTC
CASADWGGGNEQFF
>TRBJ2-1|TRBD1|.|TRBV12-5
TGTGCTAGTGGTTTGGTACAGGGGTACTACAATGAGCAGTTCTTC
CASGLVQGYYNEQFF
>TRBJ2-7|.|.|TRBV18
TGTGCCAGCTCGCGGACATCGTCCTACGAGCAGTACTTC
CASSRTSSYEQYF
>TRBJ2-1|.|once|TRBV11-3
TGTGCCAGCAGCTTTCAGGGAACCTACAATGAGCAGTTCTTC
CASSFQGTYNEQFF
>TRBJ1-5|TRBD1|.|TRBV2
TGTGCCAGTTTCCGGGACAGGGGGCCCAATCAGCCCCAGCATTTT
CASFRDRGPNQPQHF
>TRBJ1-6|.|few|TRBV6-5
TGTGCCAGCAGTTACTCGACCGGCCATGGTTCACCCCTCCACTTT
CASSYSTGHGSPLHF